Listed below are T cell receptor beta chains from one sample, sequenced in a study of early T cells in non-severe SARS-CoV-2 infection. TCRdb independently ran MiXCR on the 5' RACE reads; one entry per CDR3 protein. The table lists some 40,000 distinct CDR3 sequences, roughly 6.1% of them singletons, with under 25% in the top ten. The input for sequencing was whole blood, taken at baseline. The source is an adult who was a healthcare worker with PCR-confirmed SARS-CoV-2 infection or an uninfected control (not recorded which). CDR3s include the opening cysteine and the closing phenylalanine or tryptophan. A D gene is named only where the DNA matches it firmly. Clone sizes are given selectively: once, few, many, or a class where the clone is expanded.

CDR3nt | CDR3aa | d_gene | j_gene | len | abundance | v_gene
TGTGCCAGCAGCCCACGGGACAGGGGGCGCGGGGACTATGGCTACACCTTC | CASSPRDRGRGDYGYTF | TRBD1 | TRBJ1-2 | 17 | few | TRBV7-9
TGTGCCAGCAGCCCCGGCGGGAGGAACACTGAAGCTTTCTTT | CASSPGGRNTEAFF | NA | TRBJ1-1 | 14 | many | TRBV7-2
TGTGCCAGCAGCTCCGGTGGGCTACTCACAGATACGCAGTATTTT | CASSSGGLLTDTQYF | NA | TRBJ2-3 | 15 | few | TRBV5-4
TGTGCCAGCGACAGGGAGGATGACCAGCCCCAGCATTTT | CASDREDDQPQHF | TRBD1 | TRBJ1-5 | 13 | few | TRBV6-6
TGCACCACCACCGGCCAGAACACCGGGGAGCTGTTTTTT | CTTTGQNTGELFF | NA | TRBJ2-2 | 13 | many | TRBV6-2/TRBV6-3
TGTGCCAGCAGCCCCTACCCAGGGTCGCGGAATGGCTACACCTTC | CASSPYPGSRNGYTF | NA | TRBJ1-2 | 15 | NA | TRBV7-2
TGTGCCAGCAGGCAAGGGGGGACAGTCTTTAGCAATCAGCCCCAGCATTTT | CASRQGGTVFSNQPQHF | TRBD1 | TRBJ1-5 | 17 | NA | TRBV6-5
TGTGCCAGCACCGTGACAGGGTTGGCAGCCAAAAACATTCAGTACTTC | CASTVTGLAAKNIQYF | TRBD1 | TRBJ2-4 | 16 | many | TRBV12-3/TRBV12-4
TGTGCCAGCAGCTTAAGGGCGTGGGACTCTCTCATGGGCAATGAGCAGTTCTTC | CASSLRAWDSLMGNEQFF | NA | TRBJ2-1 | 18 | NA | TRBV7-8
TGTGCCAGTAGTAGCACAGGGTTGTTGGCCGGGGAGCTGTTTTTT | CASSSTGLLAGELFF | NA | TRBJ2-2 | 15 | few | TRBV19
TGTGCCAGAAGCGGGACAGGGTACACTGAAGCTTTCTTT | CARSGTGYTEAFF | TRBD1 | TRBJ1-1 | 13 | NA | TRBV5-3
TGCAGTGCTGTGACAGGGGAGGGCTACGAGCAGTACTTC | CSAVTGEGYEQYF | NA | TRBJ2-7 | 13 | few | TRBV20-1
TGCAGTGCTTCTAAGTCCCCGGGACTAGCGGGAGGTTTTGAGACCCAGTACTTC | CSASKSPGLAGGFETQYF | TRBD2 | TRBJ2-5 | 18 | many | TRBV20-1
TGTGCCATCGGAGCTAGAGAGGACACTGAAGCTTTCTTT | CAIGAREDTEAFF | NA | TRBJ1-1 | 13 | NA | TRBV10-3
TGTGCCAGCAGGCCTTCGGGCTCCTATAATTCACCCCTCCACTTT | CASRPSGSYNSPLHF | NA | TRBJ1-6 | 15 | many | TRBV28
TGCAGTGCGAGAGATTACGCGTTCTCGGATGAGCAGTTCTTC | CSARDYAFSDEQFF | NA | TRBJ2-1 | 14 | many | TRBV20-1
TGCGCCAGCAGCCAAGAGTTTCCCCGCCTTCTAGCGGGCGATCAAGAGACCCAGTACTTC | CASSQEFPRLLAGDQETQYF | TRBD2 | TRBJ2-5 | 20 | many | TRBV4-1
TGCGCCAGCAGCCAAGTGTCATGGGTGCTCTCTGGGGCCAACGTCCTGACTTTC | CASSQVSWVLSGANVLTF | NA | TRBJ2-6 | 18 | many | TRBV4-1
TGTGCCAGTAGACCGGAGGGGGCAGGGCGAGGGGAGCAGTTCTTC | CASRPEGAGRGEQFF | NA | TRBJ2-1 | 15 | many | TRBV19
TGCGCCAGCAGCTACGCCAGGCATTTGAACACTGAAGCTTTCTTT | CASSYARHLNTEAFF | NA | TRBJ1-1 | 15 | many | TRBV5-1
TGCAGTGCTAGAGCTCCCCGGATAGCAGAAGAGACCCAGTACTTC | CSARAPRIAEETQYF | NA | TRBJ2-5 | 15 | NA | TRBV20-1
TGCGCCAGCAGCCAAGTCGTAGGGAGTGGCACCGGGGAGCTGTTTTTT | CASSQVVGSGTGELFF | NA | TRBJ2-2 | 16 | NA | TRBV4-3
TGTGCCAGCAGCCTGACAGTACTGAATCAGCCCCAGCATTTT | CASSLTVLNQPQHF | NA | TRBJ1-5 | 14 | few | TRBV12-3/TRBV12-4
TGTGCCAGCAGCACCTTGATGGCGCAGTATTTT | CASSTLMAQYF | NA | TRBJ2-3 | 11 | many | TRBV13
TGTGCCAGCAGGGCTAGCGTAAACACCGGGGAGCTGTTTTTT | CASRASVNTGELFF | NA | TRBJ2-2 | 14 | NA | TRBV6-1
TGCAGTGCTAGAGATCCCTCAGGGGGTTCGAGGAATGAGCAGTTCTTC | CSARDPSGGSRNEQFF | TRBD1 | TRBJ2-1 | 16 | many | TRBV20-1
TGTGCCAGCAGCCCAAAGGATAGCGGGGAGAGGACAGATACGCAGTATTTT | CASSPKDSGERTDTQYF | TRBD2 | TRBJ2-3 | 17 | NA | TRBV7-2
TGTGCCAGCACCAGGTGGGACAGGGGGGAAGGGGCCATGAACACTGAAGCTTTCTTT | CASTRWDRGEGAMNTEAFF | TRBD1 | TRBJ1-1 | 19 | NA | TRBV13
TGTGCCAGCAGTGAAGCTGGACAGGGGCCCTATGGCTACACCTTC | CASSEAGQGPYGYTF | TRBD1 | TRBJ1-2 | 15 | many | TRBV2
TGTGCCAGCAGCCGGACCTCCACCGGGGAGCTGTTTTTT | CASSRTSTGELFF | NA | TRBJ2-2 | 13 | NA | TRBV11-2
TGTGCCAGCACCCCGACGTTTAGCTCTGGAAACACCATATATTTT | CASTPTFSSGNTIYF | NA | TRBJ1-3 | 15 | few | TRBV3-1
TGTGCCAGCAGCCCCAACTTCTCCCAGTACTTC | CASSPNFSQYF | NA | TRBJ2-5 | 11 | NA | TRBV7-9
TGCGCCAGCAGCCGTTCCGGGACAGCTAATGAAAAACTGTTTTTT | CASSRSGTANEKLFF | TRBD1 | TRBJ1-4 | 15 | NA | TRBV4-3
TGTGCCAGCAGCCCCCACGGGGCAGGCCGGTACGAGCAGTACTTC | CASSPHGAGRYEQYF | NA | TRBJ2-7 | 15 | many | TRBV13
TGTGCCAGCAGCCCCCTCCACGGTCAAAAGGCTAACTATGGCTACACCTTC | CASSPLHGQKANYGYTF | NA | TRBJ1-2 | 17 | many | TRBV3-1
TGTGCCAGCAGAAGAAAAAATGAAGAGACCCAGTACTTC | CASRRKNEETQYF | NA | TRBJ2-5 | 13 | few | TRBV27
TGTGCCAGCAGTTACTCACCCGGGCTAGCGGGGATCACAGATACGCAGTATTTT | CASSYSPGLAGITDTQYF | TRBD2 | TRBJ2-3 | 18 | many | TRBV6-6
TGTGCCATCCGGTCTAGCGGGGGGAGAAGCACAGATACGCAGTATTTT | CAIRSSGGRSTDTQYF | TRBD2 | TRBJ2-3 | 16 | NA | TRBV10-3
TGCAGCGTTGCCGGTTCCTACGAGCAGTACTTC | CSVAGSYEQYF | NA | TRBJ2-7 | 11 | few | TRBV29-1
TGCGCCAGCAGCCACAACCTGTTGGGGACTAGCGGATACAATGAGCAGTTCTTC | CASSHNLLGTSGYNEQFF | TRBD2 | TRBJ2-1 | 18 | NA | TRBV4-3
TGTGCCAGCAGCCGTCTCGGGGCGGGACGGAACGAGCAGTACTTC | CASSRLGAGRNEQYF | NA | TRBJ2-7 | 15 | many | TRBV6-5
TGTGCCAGCAGTGCAGGGAATAGCACAGATACGCAGTATTTT | CASSAGNSTDTQYF | NA | TRBJ2-3 | 14 | few | TRBV6-1
TGTGCCAGCAGCTTACTACTAGATGAAGAGACCCAGTACTTC | CASSLLLDEETQYF | NA | TRBJ2-5 | 14 | many | TRBV7-9
TGCGCCAGCAGCCAAGGAAGGCTCTACGAGCAGTACTTC | CASSQGRLYEQYF | NA | TRBJ2-7 | 13 | NA | TRBV4-3
TGCAGTGCTAGAGTAGATCTTAACTATGGCTACACCTTC | CSARVDLNYGYTF | NA | TRBJ1-2 | 13 | many | TRBV20-1
TGTGCCAGCAGTTACCGACACATTCAGAACACTGAAGCTTTCTTT | CASSYRHIQNTEAFF | NA | TRBJ1-1 | 15 | NA | TRBV6-5
TGTACCAGTAGTGGCCGGGACACCGTCTATGGCTACACCTTC | CTSSGRDTVYGYTF | NA | TRBJ1-2 | 14 | NA | TRBV19
TGTGCCAGCAGTTACTCCGGGAATGAGCAGTTCTTC | CASSYSGNEQFF | NA | TRBJ2-1 | 12 | many | TRBV6-5
TGTGCCAGCAGTTCCCTACAGGACTATGGCTACACCTTC | CASSSLQDYGYTF | NA | TRBJ1-2 | 13 | many | TRBV6-2/TRBV6-3
TGTGCCAGTAATTTTGGACAAACCACCGGGGAGCTGTTTTTT | CASNFGQTTGELFF | NA | TRBJ2-2 | 14 | many | TRBV19
TGTGCCAGCAGTTACTCGATAAGCAGCATAAACATTCAGTACTTC | CASSYSISSINIQYF | NA | TRBJ2-4 | 15 | few | TRBV6-6
TGCAGTGCTAACAGGGGGGTATCCTACAATGAGCAGTTCTTC | CSANRGVSYNEQFF | TRBD1 | TRBJ2-1 | 14 | many | TRBV20-1
TGTGCCAGCAGCCCCCTAGGGGATGGCTATGGCTACACCTTC | CASSPLGDGYGYTF | NA | TRBJ1-2 | 14 | NA | TRBV9
TGTGCCAGCAGCACGGACGGAACCTACGAGCAGTACTTC | CASSTDGTYEQYF | NA | TRBJ2-7 | 13 | many | TRBV11-1
TGCAGTGCTAGAGGGGTCCAAGAGACCCAGTACTTC | CSARGVQETQYF | NA | TRBJ2-5 | 12 | many | TRBV20-1
TGCAGTGCTAGCGAAAACCAGGACAGGGTTTCACCCCTCCACTTT | CSASENQDRVSPLHF | TRBD1 | TRBJ1-6 | 15 | many | TRBV20-1
TGTGCCAGCAGCTTGATCAACACCGGGGAGCTGTTTTTT | CASSLINTGELFF | NA | TRBJ2-2 | 13 | many | TRBV11-3
TGTGCCAGCAGGCATGGGGACAGGCTCTCTGGGGCCAACGTCCTGACTTTC | CASRHGDRLSGANVLTF | TRBD1 | TRBJ2-6 | 17 | many | TRBV6-6
TGTGCCAGCAGCTTAGCGAGGGCAGGGCAGAGCTCCTACGAGCAGTACTTC | CASSLARAGQSSYEQYF | NA | TRBJ2-7 | 17 | few | TRBV7-8
TGCAGTGCTAGGGATATAGGTCAATCTAATTCACCCCTCCACTTT | CSARDIGQSNSPLHF | NA | TRBJ1-6 | 15 | NA | TRBV20-1